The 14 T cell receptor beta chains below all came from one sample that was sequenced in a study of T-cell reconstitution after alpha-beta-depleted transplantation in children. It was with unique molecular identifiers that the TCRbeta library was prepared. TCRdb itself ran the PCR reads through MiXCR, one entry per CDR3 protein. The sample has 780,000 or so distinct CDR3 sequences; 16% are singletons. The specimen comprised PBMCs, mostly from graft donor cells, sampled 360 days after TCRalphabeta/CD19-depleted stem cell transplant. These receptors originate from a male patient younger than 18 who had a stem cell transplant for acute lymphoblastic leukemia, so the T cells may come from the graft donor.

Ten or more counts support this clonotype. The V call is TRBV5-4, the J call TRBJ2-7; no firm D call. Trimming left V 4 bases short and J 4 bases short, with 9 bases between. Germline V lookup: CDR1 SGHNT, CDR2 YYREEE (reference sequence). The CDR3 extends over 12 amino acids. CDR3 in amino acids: CASSVDGYEQYF. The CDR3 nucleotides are TGTGCCAGCAGCGTGGACGGTTACGAGCAGTACTTC.

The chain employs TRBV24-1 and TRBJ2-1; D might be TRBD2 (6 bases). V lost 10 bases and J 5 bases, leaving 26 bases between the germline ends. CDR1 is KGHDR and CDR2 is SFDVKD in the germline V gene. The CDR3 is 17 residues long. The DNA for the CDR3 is TGTGCCACTTACAGACGGCTAGCGACCGACCCCGACAATGAGCAGTTCTTC. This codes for CATYRRLATDPDNEQFF.

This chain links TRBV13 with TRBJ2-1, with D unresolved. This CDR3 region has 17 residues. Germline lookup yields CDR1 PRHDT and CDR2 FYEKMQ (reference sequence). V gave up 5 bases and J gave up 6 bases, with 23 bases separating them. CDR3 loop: CASSNQELRTQANEQFF. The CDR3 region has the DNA TGTGCCAGCAGCAACCAGGAGCTTCGGACCCAAGCCAATGAGCAGTTCTTC. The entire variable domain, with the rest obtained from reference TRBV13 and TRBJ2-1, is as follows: AAGVIQSPRHLIKEKRETATLKCYPIPRHDTVYWYQQGPGQDPQFLISFYEKMQSDKGSIPDRFSAQQFSDYHSELNMSSLELGDSALYFCASSNQELRTQANEQFFGPGTRLTVL.

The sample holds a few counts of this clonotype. The CDR3 nucleotides read TGTGCCAGCAGTTTAGTGGGGGGGGGATCTCAGCATTTT. Protein: CASSLVGGGSQHF. The chain links TRBV27 to TRBJ1-5; maybe TRBD1 (5 bases). With 2 bases removed from V and 13 bases from J, the gap between germline ends came to 15 bases. CDR3 length: 13 residues. Germline CDR1 is MNHEY and CDR2 is SMNVEV (reference sequence).

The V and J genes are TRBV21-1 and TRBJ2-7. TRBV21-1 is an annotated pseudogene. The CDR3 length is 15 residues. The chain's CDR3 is CASSKDPWQNYEQYF. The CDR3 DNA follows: TGTGCCAGCAGCAAGGACCCTTGGCAAAACTACGAGCAGTACTTC.

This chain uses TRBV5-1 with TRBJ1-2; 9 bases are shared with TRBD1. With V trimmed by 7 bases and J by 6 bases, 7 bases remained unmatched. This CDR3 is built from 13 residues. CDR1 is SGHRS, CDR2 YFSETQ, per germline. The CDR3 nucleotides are TGCGCCAGCTCGACAGGGGGAGACAATGGCTACACCTTC. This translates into CASSTGGDNGYTF.

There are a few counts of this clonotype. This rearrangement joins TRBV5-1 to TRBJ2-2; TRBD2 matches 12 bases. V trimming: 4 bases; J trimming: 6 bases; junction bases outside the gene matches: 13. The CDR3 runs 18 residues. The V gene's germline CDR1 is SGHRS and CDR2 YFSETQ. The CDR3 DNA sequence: TGCGCCAGCAGCAACTTACTAGCGGGAGGTCTCATCGCCGGGGAGCTGTTTTTT. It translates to CASSNLLAGGLIAGELFF.

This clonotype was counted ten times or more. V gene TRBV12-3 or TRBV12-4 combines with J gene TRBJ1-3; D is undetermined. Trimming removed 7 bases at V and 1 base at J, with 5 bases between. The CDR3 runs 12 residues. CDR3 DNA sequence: TGTGCCAGCACCCTTTCTGGAAACACCATATATTTT. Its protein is CASTLSGNTIYF.

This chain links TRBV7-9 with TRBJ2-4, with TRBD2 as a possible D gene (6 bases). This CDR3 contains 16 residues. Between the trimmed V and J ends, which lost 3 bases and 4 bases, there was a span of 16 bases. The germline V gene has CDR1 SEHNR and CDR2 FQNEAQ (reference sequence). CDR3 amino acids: CASSLGGAAPKNIQYF. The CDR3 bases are TGTGCCAGCAGCTTGGGCGGGGCAGCACCGAAAAACATTCAGTACTTC. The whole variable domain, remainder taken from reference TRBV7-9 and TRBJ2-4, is DTGVSQNPRHKITKRGQNVTFRCDPISEHNRLYWYRQTLGQGPEFLTYFQNEAQLEKSRLLSDRFSAERPKGSFSTLEIQRTEQGDSAMYLCASSLGGAAPKNIQYFGAGTRLSVL.

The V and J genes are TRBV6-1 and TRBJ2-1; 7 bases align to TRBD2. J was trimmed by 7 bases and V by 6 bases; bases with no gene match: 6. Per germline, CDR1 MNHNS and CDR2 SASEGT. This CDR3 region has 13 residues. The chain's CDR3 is CASRPDGGNEQFF. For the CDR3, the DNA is TGTGCCAGCAGACCCGACGGGGGGAATGAGCAGTTCTTC.

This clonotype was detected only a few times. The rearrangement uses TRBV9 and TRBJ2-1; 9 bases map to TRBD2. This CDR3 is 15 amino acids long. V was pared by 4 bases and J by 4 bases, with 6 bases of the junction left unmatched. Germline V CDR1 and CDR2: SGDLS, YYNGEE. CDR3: CASSILAGHYNEQFF. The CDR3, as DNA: TGTGCCAGCAGCATTCTAGCGGGGCATTACAATGAGCAGTTCTTC.

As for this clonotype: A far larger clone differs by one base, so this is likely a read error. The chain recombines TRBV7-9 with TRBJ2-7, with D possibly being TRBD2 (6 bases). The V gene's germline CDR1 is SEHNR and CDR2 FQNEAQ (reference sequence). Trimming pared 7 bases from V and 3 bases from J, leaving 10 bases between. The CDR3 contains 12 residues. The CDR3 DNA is TGTGCCAGCAACCTGGGGGGCTACGAGCAGTACTTC. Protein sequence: CASNLGGYEQYF.

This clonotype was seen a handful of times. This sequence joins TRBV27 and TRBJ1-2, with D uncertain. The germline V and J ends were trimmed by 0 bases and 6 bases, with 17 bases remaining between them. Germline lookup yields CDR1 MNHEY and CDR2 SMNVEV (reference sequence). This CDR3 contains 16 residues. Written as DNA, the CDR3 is TGTGCCAGCAGTTTATCCCTATTCCCTCCTGGGCATGGCTACACCTTC. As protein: CASSLSLFPPGHGYTF.

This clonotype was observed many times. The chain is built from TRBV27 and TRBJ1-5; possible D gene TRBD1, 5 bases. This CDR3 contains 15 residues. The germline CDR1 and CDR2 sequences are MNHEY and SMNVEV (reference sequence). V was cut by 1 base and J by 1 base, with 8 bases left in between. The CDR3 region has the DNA TGTGCCAGCAGTTTATACTCAGGGAGCAATCAGCCCCAGCATTTT. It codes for CASSLYSGSNQPQHF.